This is a list of T cell receptor beta chains from one sample in a study of graft-versus-host responses after intestinal transplantation. These receptors' antigens are unknown. Clones were sequenced by immunoSEQ multiplex PCR, and TCRdb holds only the in-frame ones, with some missing. The repertoire holds around 110,000 clones, 90% seen once, with under 0.2% in the top ten. Specimen: unstimulated CD4+ T cells sorted from spleen or lymph node cells, collected before intestinal transplant. These receptors came from a human donor who received an intestinal transplant. Each CDR3 is given with its conserved first and last residue. D genes are given only for firm matches. The listing skips clone size in some rows; elsewhere it reads once, few, many or a size class.

>TRBV6-1|TRBD2|.|TRBJ2-2
TGTGCCAGCAGTGAAGTACAGGCGGGGGGAAGTACCGGGGAGCTGTTTTTT
CASSEVQAGGSTGELFF
>TRBV5-1|TRBD1|.|TRBJ1-6
TGCGCCAGCAGCCCGGTGGGACAGGTTAATTCACCCCTCCACTTT
CASSPVGQVNSPLHF
>TRBV9|.|.|TRBJ2-1
TGTGCCAGCAGCCCTGGACAGTCCTCCTACAATGAGCAGTTCTTC
CASSPGQSSYNEQFF
>TRBV9|TRBD2|.|TRBJ2-7
TGTGCCAGCAGCCCCCGCTGGGGACTAGCGGGAGCCCTACCCGTCCACGAGCAGTACTTC
CASSPRWGLAGALPVHEQYF
>TRBV30|.|.|TRBJ2-1
TGTGCCTGGAGAGGCGGGGGCCGAGACAATGAGCAGTTCTTC
CAWRGGGRDNEQFF
>TRBV19|TRBD2|.|TRBJ2-1
TGTGCCAGTAGCATCCCGGGCCTAGCGGGGTCTAAGGATGAGCAGTTCTTC
CASSIPGLAGSKDEQFF
>TRBV14|.|.|TRBJ2-7
TGTGCCAGCAGCCAAGATCGCCTTCCGGCCTACGAGCAGTACTTC
CASSQDRLPAYEQYF
>TRBV5-1|.|.|TRBJ2-5
TGCGCCAGCAGCTCCCGAGCTGAGCAGTACTTC
CASSSRAEQYF
>TRBV28|.|.|TRBJ2-7
TGTGCCAGCCTATCGACAGGCTACGAGCAGTACTTC
CASLSTGYEQYF
>TRBV6-5|.|.|TRBJ2-7
TGTGCCAGCACTCGGTCGGGGTTTAAGGGGGAGCAATACTTC
CASTRSGFKGEQYF
>TRBV7-9|TRBD2|.|TRBJ2-1
TGTGCCAGCAGCTCCCCGGGGGGAGCCTACAATGAGCAGTTCTTC
CASSSPGGAYNEQFF
>TRBV28|.|.|TRBJ1-3
TGTGCCAGCAGTTTCGGTCGGCTTGACAGGAACTCTGGAAACACCATATATTTT
CASSFGRLDRNSGNTIYF
>TRBV5-1|TRBD2|.|TRBJ2-5
TGCGCCAGCAGCTCAGCGGGAGGGCCCCCAGGGGAGCAGTACTTC
CASSSAGGPPGEQYF
>TRBV30|.|.|TRBJ1-6
TGTGCCTGGAGTTATCAACAGGGCGTTGTGGAAATCAACTATAATTCACCCCTCCACTTT
CAWSYQQGVVEINYNSPLHF
>TRBV6-1|TRBD1|.|TRBJ1-4
TGTGCCAGCAGTGCAAGGACAGGGAGGGAACTGTTTTTT
CASSARTGRELFF
>TRBV6-1|.|few|TRBJ2-2
TGTGCCAGTATTGACCAGGGAGGGAACACCGGGGAGCTGTTTTTT
CASIDQGGNTGELFF
>TRBV15|TRBD2|.|TRBJ2-3
TGTGCCACCAGCAGGGTAGCGGGAGGGCCTGTCGGTACGCAGTATTTT
CATSRVAGGPVGTQYF
>TRBV29-1|TRBD1|.|TRBJ2-7
TGCAGCGTTGAATGGACAGGGGGCTACGAGCAGTACTTC
CSVEWTGGYEQYF
>TRBV7-6|TRBD1|.|TRBJ2-7
TGTGCCAGCAGCTTGGGGGACAGATCCTACGAGCAGTACTTC
CASSLGDRSYEQYF
>TRBV28|.|.|TRBJ2-2
TGTGCCAGCAGTTTAACCCCAGTAGGAGCCCTCGGGGAGCTGTTTTTT
CASSLTPVGALGELFF
>TRBV6-5|.|.|TRBJ1-2
TGTGCCAGCAGAAAGACAGGCCCTAGGGGCTACACCTTC
CASRKTGPRGYTF
>TRBV7-2|.|.|TRBJ2-7
TGTGCCAGCAGCCTAACCGGGACCAGGGGCGAGCAGTACTTC
CASSLTGTRGEQYF